These T cell receptor beta chains were read from a single sample in a study of blood T cell repertoires in COVID-19. Measured with immunoSEQ multiplex PCR; TCRdb has only the in-frame clones, and not every one. The table has 260,000 or so clones, roughly 80% seen once. The sample was peripheral blood. These receptors originate from a woman aged 65 to 85 with acute or convalescent COVID-19. Both conserved end residues are part of each CDR3. A D gene is named only where the DNA matches it firmly. Where a row states a size, it is once, few, many or the class of an expanded clone; other rows omit it.

CDR3 protein: CASSLDGGLIYGYTF
CDR3 DNA: TGTGCCAGCAGCTTGGATGGGGGCTTGATCTATGGCTACACCTTC
J gene: TRBJ1-2
D gene: NA
clone size: NA
V gene: TRBV7-9

CDR3 protein: CASSVGGEFTGELFF
CDR3 DNA: TGTGCCAGCAGCGTAGGGGGAGAGTTCACCGGGGAGCTGTTTTTT
J gene: TRBJ2-2
D gene: NA
clone size: NA
V gene: TRBV9

CDR3 protein: CASRPGLGGDEQYF
CDR3 DNA: TGTGCCAGCAGGCCTGGTCTGGGGGGGGACGAGCAGTACTTC
J gene: TRBJ2-7
D gene: TRBD2
clone size: NA
V gene: TRBV6-6

CDR3 protein: CASKPVSGNTIYF
CDR3 DNA: TGTGCCAGCAAACCGGTATCTGGAAACACCATATATTTT
J gene: TRBJ1-3
D gene: NA
clone size: NA
V gene: TRBV27

CDR3 protein: CRALRGSEQFF
CDR3 DNA: TGCAGGGCCCTCAGGGGGAGTGAGCAGTTCTTC
J gene: TRBJ2-1
D gene: TRBD1
clone size: NA
V gene: TRBV20-1

CDR3 protein: CASRATGQTNTGELFF
CDR3 DNA: TGTGCCAGCAGAGCTACGGGACAAACGAACACCGGGGAGCTGTTTTTT
J gene: TRBJ2-2
D gene: NA
clone size: NA
V gene: TRBV2

CDR3 protein: CATHQQAANYGYTF
CDR3 DNA: TGTGCCACCCACCAACAGGCAGCTAACTATGGCTACACCTTC
J gene: TRBJ1-2
D gene: NA
clone size: NA
V gene: TRBV28

CDR3 protein: CASTAGQWGNTEAFF
CDR3 DNA: TGTGCCAGCACCGCGGGACAGTGGGGCAACACTGAAGCTTTCTTT
J gene: TRBJ1-1
D gene: TRBD1
clone size: NA
V gene: TRBV6-5

CDR3 protein: CASSAGTGRNSPLHF
CDR3 DNA: TGTGCCAGCAGTGCCGGGACAGGGCGTAATTCACCCCTCCACTTT
J gene: TRBJ1-6
D gene: TRBD1
clone size: few
V gene: TRBV27

CDR3 protein: CASSIGQGGSYEQYF
CDR3 DNA: TGTGCCAGTAGTATCGGACAGGGGGGGTCCTACGAGCAGTACTTC
J gene: TRBJ2-7
D gene: TRBD1
clone size: many
V gene: TRBV19

CDR3 protein: CASSSDRDRDDGYTF
CDR3 DNA: TGTGCCAGCAGTTCGGACCGGGACAGGGATGATGGCTACACCTTC
J gene: TRBJ1-2
D gene: TRBD1
clone size: NA
V gene: TRBV6-2/TRBV6-3

CDR3 protein: CASSSTSGGKNEQFF
CDR3 DNA: TGTGCCAGCTCTTCAACTAGCGGGGGTAAAAATGAGCAGTTCTTC
J gene: TRBJ2-1
D gene: TRBD2
clone size: NA
V gene: TRBV18

CDR3 protein: CASSFPSGTNEKLFF
CDR3 DNA: TGTGCCAGCAGCTTTCCGTCAGGGACTAATGAAAAACTGTTTTTT
J gene: TRBJ1-4
D gene: NA
clone size: NA
V gene: TRBV7-9

CDR3 protein: CASSDGTGVNQPQHF
CDR3 DNA: TGTGCCAGCAGTGATGGGACAGGGGTCAATCAGCCCCAGCATTTT
J gene: TRBJ1-5
D gene: TRBD1
clone size: NA
V gene: TRBV2

CDR3 protein: CAWSVGGDGAGYTF
CDR3 DNA: TGTGCCTGGAGTGTAGGAGGGGACGGAGCTGGCTACACCTTC
J gene: TRBJ1-2
D gene: NA
clone size: NA
V gene: TRBV30

CDR3 protein: CASRAQMVNSPLHF
CDR3 DNA: TGTGCCAGTAGGGCACAGATGGTTAATTCACCCCTCCACTTT
J gene: TRBJ1-6
D gene: NA
clone size: NA
V gene: TRBV19

CDR3 protein: CASSYTSSEQYF
CDR3 DNA: TGTGCCAGCAGTTATACTAGCTCAGAGCAGTACTTC
J gene: TRBJ2-7
D gene: NA
clone size: NA
V gene: TRBV2

CDR3 protein: CASSERGYGYTF
CDR3 DNA: TGTGCCAGCAGTGAAAGAGGGTATGGCTACACCTTC
J gene: TRBJ1-2
D gene: NA
clone size: NA
V gene: TRBV6-1

CDR3 protein: CSVTDPGEKLFF
CDR3 DNA: TGCAGCGTCACCGACCCGGGAGAAAAACTGTTTTTT
J gene: TRBJ1-4
D gene: NA
clone size: NA
V gene: TRBV29-1

CDR3 protein: CASSSGQGEGSPLHF
CDR3 DNA: TGTGCCAGCAGCTCTGGACAGGGTGAGGGATCACCCCTCCACTTT
J gene: TRBJ1-6
D gene: TRBD1
clone size: few
V gene: TRBV7-2

CDR3 protein: CASSPRTTGFSPLHF
CDR3 DNA: TGTGCCAGCAGCCCCCGAACGACAGGGTTTTCACCCCTCCACTTT
J gene: TRBJ1-6
D gene: TRBD1
clone size: NA
V gene: TRBV7-2

CDR3 protein: CASSQWDRDVRNTEAFF
CDR3 DNA: TGCGCCAGCAGCCAATGGGACAGGGACGTTCGGAACACTGAAGCTTTCTTT
J gene: TRBJ1-1
D gene: TRBD1
clone size: NA
V gene: TRBV5-1

CDR3 protein: CASSPSGGEYNEQFF
CDR3 DNA: TGTGCCAGCAGCCCTAGCGGGGGGGAATACAATGAGCAGTTCTTC
J gene: TRBJ2-1
D gene: TRBD2
clone size: NA
V gene: TRBV3-1/TRBV3-2

CDR3 protein: CAYTPGHLFANTGELFF
CDR3 DNA: TGTGCCTACACTCCAGGGCACTTGTTCGCGAACACCGGGGAGCTGTTTTTT
J gene: TRBJ2-2
D gene: NA
clone size: few
V gene: TRBV5-4

CDR3 protein: CASSYIRDNEQFF
CDR3 DNA: TGTGCCAGCAGCTACATTCGGGACAATGAGCAGTTCTTC
J gene: TRBJ2-1
D gene: NA
clone size: NA
V gene: TRBV7-2

CDR3 protein: CASSQVWTGGEKLFF
CDR3 DNA: TGCGCCAGCAGCCAAGTGTGGACAGGGGGAGAAAAACTGTTTTTT
J gene: TRBJ1-4
D gene: TRBD1
clone size: NA
V gene: TRBV4-3

CDR3 protein: CASRPSASGVGDTQYF
CDR3 DNA: TGTGCCAGCAGACCCTCGGCTAGCGGGGTTGGAGATACGCAGTATTTT
J gene: TRBJ2-3
D gene: TRBD2
clone size: NA
V gene: TRBV4-2

CDR3 protein: CASSTGGRYGYTF
CDR3 DNA: TGTGCCAGTTCGACAGGGGGGAGATATGGCTACACCTTC
J gene: TRBJ1-2
D gene: TRBD1
clone size: few
V gene: TRBV6-5

CDR3 protein: CASSLGGAQETQYF
CDR3 DNA: TGTGCCAGCAGCTTAGGCGGGGCCCAAGAGACCCAGTACTTC
J gene: TRBJ2-5
D gene: NA
clone size: NA
V gene: TRBV7-6

CDR3 protein: CASSFYPLTEAFF
CDR3 DNA: TGTGCCAGCAGTTTCTACCCCCTTACTGAAGCTTTCTTT
J gene: TRBJ1-1
D gene: NA
clone size: NA
V gene: TRBV27

CDR3 protein: CASRWTSGSPLHF
CDR3 DNA: TGTGCCAGCAGATGGACCTCGGGGTCACCCCTCCACTTT
J gene: TRBJ1-6
D gene: NA
clone size: once
V gene: TRBV6-5

CDR3 protein: CASSIQGGNTEAFF
CDR3 DNA: TGTGCCAGTAGTATCCAGGGTGGGAACACTGAAGCTTTCTTT
J gene: TRBJ1-1
D gene: NA
clone size: NA
V gene: TRBV19

CDR3 protein: CASSVGDNKNTEAFF
CDR3 DNA: TGTGCCAGCAGCGTTGGGGACAACAAGAACACTGAAGCTTTCTTT
J gene: TRBJ1-1
D gene: NA
clone size: NA
V gene: TRBV9

CDR3 protein: CASSFFGQQQYF
CDR3 DNA: TGTGCCAGCAGCTTTTTCGGACAGCAGCAGTACTTC
J gene: TRBJ2-7
D gene: NA
clone size: few
V gene: TRBV5-4

CDR3 protein: CSASGTGNYGYTF
CDR3 DNA: TGCAGTGCTAGTGGGACAGGGAACTATGGCTACACCTTC
J gene: TRBJ1-2
D gene: TRBD1
clone size: NA
V gene: TRBV20-1

CDR3 protein: CASRQVRNTIYF
CDR3 DNA: TGTGCCAGCCGACAGGTCAGAAACACCATATATTTT
J gene: TRBJ1-3
D gene: NA
clone size: NA
V gene: TRBV6-5

CDR3 protein: CASSPFRMGTGGLQPQHF
CDR3 DNA: TGTGCCAGCTCACCCTTCCGGATGGGGACAGGGGGCCTTCAGCCCCAGCATTTT
J gene: TRBJ1-5
D gene: TRBD1
clone size: NA
V gene: TRBV18

CDR3 protein: CASSIRTGEFYNQPQHF
CDR3 DNA: TGTGCCAGTAGTATTCGGACAGGGGAATTTTACAATCAGCCCCAGCATTTT
J gene: TRBJ1-5
D gene: TRBD1
clone size: NA
V gene: TRBV19

CDR3 protein: CSVTLGNQPQHF
CDR3 DNA: TGCAGCGTTACTTTGGGCAATCAGCCCCAGCATTTT
J gene: TRBJ1-5
D gene: NA
clone size: many
V gene: TRBV29-1

CDR3 protein: CASSVGQINQPQHF
CDR3 DNA: TGTGCCAGCAGCGTTGGACAGATTAATCAGCCCCAGCATTTT
J gene: TRBJ1-5
D gene: NA
clone size: NA
V gene: TRBV6-5

CDR3 protein: CATQGDADTQYF
CDR3 DNA: TGTGCCACCCAGGGGGACGCAGATACGCAGTATTTT
J gene: TRBJ2-3
D gene: TRBD1
clone size: NA
V gene: TRBV19

CDR3 protein: CASSFRQSYEQYF
CDR3 DNA: TGTGCCAGCAGTTTCCGCCAGTCCTACGAGCAGTACTTC
J gene: TRBJ2-7
D gene: NA
clone size: NA
V gene: TRBV27

CDR3 protein: CASSRTSGGIYNEQFF
CDR3 DNA: TGCGCCAGCAGTCGGACTAGCGGGGGAATTTACAATGAGCAGTTCTTC
J gene: TRBJ2-1
D gene: TRBD2
clone size: NA
V gene: TRBV10-2

CDR3 protein: CASSFWGGPAFF
CDR3 DNA: TGTGCCAGCAGTTTTTGGGGGGGGCCTGCTTTCTTT
J gene: TRBJ1-1
D gene: NA
clone size: few
V gene: TRBV28

CDR3 protein: CASSFSQTDGYTF
CDR3 DNA: TGTGCCAGCAGCTTCTCCCAGACAGATGGCTACACCTTC
J gene: TRBJ1-2
D gene: NA
clone size: NA
V gene: TRBV7-9

CDR3 protein: CASTLSQTAEHGYTF
CDR3 DNA: TGTGCCAGCACCCTATCCCAGACAGCAGAGCATGGCTACACCTTC
J gene: TRBJ1-2
D gene: NA
clone size: NA
V gene: TRBV6-5

CDR3 protein: CSASKSLTDTQYF
CDR3 DNA: TGCAGTGCTAGTAAGAGTCTCACAGATACGCAGTATTTT
J gene: TRBJ2-3
D gene: NA
clone size: NA
V gene: TRBV20-1

CDR3 protein: CASSYSPSGYGYTF
CDR3 DNA: TGTGCCAGCAGTTACTCGCCATCCGGCTATGGCTACACCTTC
J gene: TRBJ1-2
D gene: NA
clone size: NA
V gene: TRBV6-5

CDR3 protein: CASEPGQGPDTQYF
CDR3 DNA: TGTGCCAGCGAACCGGGACAGGGCCCGGATACGCAGTATTTT
J gene: TRBJ2-3
D gene: TRBD1
clone size: NA
V gene: TRBV5-4

CDR3 protein: CASSSFGTGRTYEQYF
CDR3 DNA: TGTGCCAGCAGCTCGTTTGGGACAGGGCGGACCTACGAGCAGTACTTC
J gene: TRBJ2-7
D gene: TRBD1
clone size: many
V gene: TRBV7-9